This T cell receptor (beta chain) came from a study of CD8+ T cells in alopecia areata (dated by TCRdb to 2017 to 2018). Background for the entire study: Treated patients were enrolled in an open-label pilot trial of oral tofacitinib, 5 to 10 mg twice daily, for moderate-to-severe alopecia areata. Tofacitinib was given for 6 to 18 months, followed by 6 months of follow-up off drug to assess delayed response and recurrence. Biopsies were taken from tofacitinib-treated patients at baseline and again at 4 and 24 weeks into treatment, and several of those patients also had a later scalp biopsy. RNA was extracted with the PAXgene miRNA kit for fixed scalp, the miRNeasy kit for PBMCs, and the RNeasy kit for mouse skin. In humans, TCRbeta sequencing was performed on scalp tissue and on sorted CD4+ and CD8+ peripheral blood T cells from healthy controls and from patients with patchy or totalis/universalis alopecia areata. Scalp clonality was compared across normal scalp (n=4), patchy alopecia areata scalp (n=8), and alopecia totalis/universalis scalp (n=8). Amplification of TCRbeta CDR3 regions was done by immunoSEQ multiplex PCR using 35 Vbeta forward primers and 13 Jbeta reverse primers. The study used high-throughput TCRbeta sequencing to examine T cell clonal expansion in alopecia areata, in both the C3H/HeJ mouse model and human patients. Disease severity in treated patients was measured with the SALT score, which quantifies the percentage of affected scalp surface area.

This specimen's treatment or condition label, per the study, means: oral pan-JAK inhibitor, 5-10 mg twice daily. Lesional scalp punch biopsies and peripheral blood were collected from alopecia areata patients. After PBMCs were isolated by density centrifugation and stained for CD3, CD4 and CD8, a FACSAria was used to sort CD4+ and CD8+ T cells. Libraries came from the immunoSEQ multiplex PCR assay. For TCR sequencing, RNA was extracted from every sample and reverse transcribed into cDNA to serve as template. First-strand cDNA was synthesized using SuperScript III with a 2:1 mix of oligo-dT and random hexamers. A synthetic immune receptor repertoire was used to measure amplification bias, and any remaining bias was corrected computationally. Concerning the study's data processing: Raw reads were preprocessed to remove errors, and CDR3 was defined according to IMGT conventions as the region from the conserved cysteine to phenylalanine. Clonality was computed as 1 minus the Shannon entropy, with the entropy normalized by log2 of the number of productive unique TCRs. Whether scalp clones were CD4 or CD8 was inferred by matching scalp TCRbeta sequences against CD4 and CD8 repertoires sorted from blood. TCRdb limited this immuneACCESS table to in-frame rearrangements with V and J called. A share of clones is missing; checked studies link under half to unresolved V genes, and the rest is unexplained. The V and J calls and clone size come from that table; D and trimming were worked out from the DNA. The sample data list some 190,000 clones, and more than 55% of these were observed just once. The ten biggest clones cover roughly 1.2% of the sample.

Inclusive of the bounding cysteine and phenylalanine, the CDR3 is 15 residues long. Left in the record is the CDR3 DNA by itself, 45 bases read in frame from the first base. Ends trimmed: V by 6 bases, J by 6 bases; bases unmatched to a gene: 8. The germline V gene specifies MRHNA as CDR1 and SNTAGT as CDR2. Regarding this clone: Its antigen is currently not known. No base-level quality is on record; no much larger clone is a single base apart.

General findings and caveats noted by the study authors: Scalp clonality and the number of expanded CD8+ clones among the top 100 scalp clones were significantly decreased by tofacitinib. Compared with normal scalp, lesional scalp, particularly in alopecia totalis/universalis, had higher clonality and more expanded CD8+ clones, which suggests antigenic drive. Compared with mice, TCR sequences shared between patients were less clear, possibly partly because of HLA diversity across the patient population. Many expanded lesional clones persisted in scalp and blood during tofacitinib treatment, which may partly explain relapse after stopping treatment. The treated cohort was small, with a single nonresponder, so links between baseline CD8+ expansion and response need larger studies. Unlike mouse skin, where gammadelta T cells dominate, normal human skin contains resident alphabeta T cells that get sequenced too, which complicates analysis of the scalp TCR repertoire.

This specimen was CD4+ T cells sorted from blood, taken around week 46, from a patient treated with tofacitinib. This TCR was recovered from a human donor with alopecia areata. The rearrangement joined TRBV6-4 to TRBJ2-7, and 13 junctional nucleotides match TRBD2. The DNA sequence is given as TGTGCCAGCAGCCCCACTAGCGGGGGGGCCGGCGAGCAGTACTTC. Protein translation: CASSPTSGGAGEQYF.